The 30 T cell receptor beta chains below come from one sample, sequenced in a study of blood T cell repertoires in COVID-19. Assay: immunoSEQ multiplex PCR; the TCRdb copy retains only in-frame clones and omits some. The sample holds roughly 390,000 clones; 85% are singletons and the top ten take 3.5% to 4%. Sequences were obtained from peripheral blood. The receptors come from a woman aged 18-29 years with acute or convalescent COVID-19.

The chain carries TRBV6-2 or TRBV6-3 and TRBJ1-3, with D hard to call. V was clipped by 4 bases and J by 4 bases, with 8 bases between them. Germline V gene sequence: CDR1 MNHEY, CDR2 SVGEGT. The CDR3 is 13 amino acids. CDR3 residues: CASSWSIGNTIYF. In nucleotides, the CDR3 is TGTGCCAGCAGTTGGAGCATCGGAAACACCATATATTTT.

This clone came up a few times. This chain connects TRBV5-5 to TRBJ1-3; a possible D gene is TRBD1 (6 bases). Per germline, CDR1 SGHKS and CDR2 YYEKEE (reference sequence). This CDR3 is 16 amino acids long. The V end was cut by 4 bases, the J end by 0 bases, with 14 bases between. The chain's CDR3 is CASSPMIQGSGNTIYF. The CDR3 DNA is TGTGCCAGCAGCCCAATGATACAGGGCTCTGGAAACACCATATATTTT.

A single count supports this clone. The chain couples TRBV24-1 to TRBJ2-7; D might be TRBD2 (7 bases). CDR3 length: 12 residues. The V end was cut by 4 bases, the J end by 5 bases, with 8 bases between. The germline V gene has CDR1 KGHDR and CDR2 SFDVKD. The CDR3 region has the DNA TGTGCCACCAGTGAAGGGGGGGACGAGCAGTACTTC. Its protein product is CATSEGGDEQYF.

The rearrangement links TRBV7-4 to TRBJ2-7; 10 nucleotides match TRBD1. Germline V gives CDR1 SGHVT, CDR2 SQSDAQ. The J segment lost 2 bases and the V segment lost 1 base, leaving 2 bases of the junction unmatched. CDR3 length equals 15 residues. The CDR3 nucleotides are TGTGCCAGCAGCTTAGGCGGGACAGGGGCCTACGAGCAGTACTTC. Its protein product is CASSLGGTGAYEQYF.

The CDR3 DNA follows: TGCGCCAGCAGCTTGGATACAGGGATGGTGCCCCAGCATTTT. Its protein product is CASSLDTGMVPQHF. The chain uses TRBV5-1 and TRBJ1-5; possible D gene TRBD1, 6 bases. Trimming cost V 0 bases and J 9 bases, with 13 bases left between them. This CDR3 comprises 14 residues. CDR1 and CDR2 (germline): SGHRS, YFSETQ.

This clone was seen just once. Here the CDR3 reads CASSSTGVGQPQHF. As DNA, the CDR3 is TGCGCCAGCAGCTCGACAGGGGTAGGGCAGCCCCAGCATTTT. V usage is TRBV5-1 and J usage is TRBJ1-5; 8 nucleotides line up with TRBD1. Trimming removed 3 bases from V and 7 bases from J; junction bases left unmatched: 6. The length of the CDR3 is 14 residues. CDR1 SGHRS and CDR2 YFSETQ come from the germline V gene.

The V call is TRBV7-9, the J call TRBJ2-3; TRBD2 aligns across 7 bases. The trim removed 1 base at V and 6 bases at J, leaving 7 bases unmatched. Germline CDR1 reads SEHNR; CDR2 reads FQNEAQ (reference sequence). The CDR3 runs 15 residues. CDR3 residues: CASSLEGLKPDTQYF. The CDR3 region has the DNA TGTGCCAGCAGCTTAGAGGGACTAAAACCCGATACGCAGTATTTT.

The V call is TRBV29-1, the J call TRBJ2-3, with D possibly being TRBD2 (6 bases). Trimming removed 1 base at V and 6 bases at J, with 14 bases between. The CDR3 spans 14 residues. Germline values: CDR1 SQVTM, CDR2 ANQGSEA. This CDR3 is CSVEAWRGFDTQYF. CDR3 DNA sequence: TGCAGCGTTGAAGCGTGGAGGGGTTTCGATACGCAGTATTTT.

The chain recombines TRBV10-2 with TRBJ2-3, with a tentative D call TRBD2 (5 bases). There are 16 residues in the CDR3. Germline loops: CDR1 WSHSY, CDR2 SAAADI. V was trimmed by 3 bases and J by 2 bases, leaving 15 bases between them. The CDR3 here is CASSDPVAGYTDTQYF. In DNA form, the CDR3 reads TGCGCCAGCAGTGACCCGGTGGCGGGCTACACAGATACGCAGTATTTT.

A few counts support this clone. This sequence joins TRBV7-8 and TRBJ2-7, with D possibly TRBD1 on 6 matching bases. CDR3 size: 15 residues. Germline V gene data show CDR1 as SGHVS and CDR2 as FQNEAQ. V lost 4 bases to trimming and J lost 5 bases, with 18 bases between them. CDR3 DNA: TGTGCCAGCAGCTCCGACTCGGGACAAGGGCACGAGCAGTACTTC. This translates into CASSSDSGQGHEQYF.

The chain recombines TRBV12-3 or TRBV12-4 with TRBJ1-1, with D uncertain. Trimming cost V 2 bases and J 7 bases, with 11 bases left between them. CDR3 length equals 13 residues. The CDR3 DNA reads TGTGCCAGCAGTTTAAGGCGGAATGGTGAAGCTTTCTTT. Amino acids: CASSLRRNGEAFF.

The rearrangement uses TRBV9 and TRBJ2-5; 11 bases are shared with TRBD1. The CDR3 covers 16 residues. The trim removed 2 bases at V and 3 bases at J, leaving 6 bases unmatched. CDR1 is SGDLS, CDR2 YYNGEE, per germline. In nucleotides, the CDR3 is TGTGCCAGCAGCGTGGGGTTGGGACAGGGGGAAGAGACCCAGTACTTC. Translating gives CASSVGLGQGEETQYF.

J is TRBJ1-4 and V is TRBV4-1; a possible D gene is TRBD1 (5 bases). Germline assignment: CDR1 MGHRA and CDR2 YSYEKL. There are 15 residues in the CDR3. Trimming stripped 4 bases from V and 7 bases from J, with 16 bases between. The CDR3 region is CASSPGGGVSEKLFF. CDR3 in DNA: TGCGCCAGCAGCCCCGGTGGGGGGGTTAGTGAAAAACTGTTTTTT.

The V gene is TRBV5-1, the J gene TRBJ2-7; tentative D call: TRBD2 (5 bases). In germline, CDR1 is SGHRS, CDR2 YFSETQ. The V and J ends lost 1 base and 0 bases respectively, with 8 bases between them. The CDR3 loop spans 14 amino acids. The CDR3 sequence: CASSLQGSSYEQYF. The CDR3 bases are TGCGCCAGCAGCTTGCAAGGGAGCTCCTACGAGCAGTACTTC.

The chain carries TRBV28 and TRBJ1-6; 7 bases line up with TRBD1. Per the germline V gene, CDR1 is MDHEN and CDR2 is SYDVKM. The length of the CDR3 is 16 residues. Trimming took 3 bases from V and 1 from J; bases not matched to a gene: 3. The CDR3 bases are TGTGCCAGCAGTTTTCGACAGGGTTCCTATAATTCACCCCTCCACTTT. Translated, it gives CASSFRQGSYNSPLHF. The complete variable domain, with remaining parts taken from reference TRBV28 and TRBJ1-6, reads DVKVTQSSRYLVKRTGEKVFLECVQDMDHENMFWYRQDPGLGLRLIYFSYDVKMKEKGDIPEGYSVSREKKERFSLILESASTNQTSMYLCASSFRQGSYNSPLHFGNGTRLTVT.

This chain uses TRBV9 with TRBJ2-1; 12 nucleotides agree with TRBD2. J gave up 6 bases and V 0 bases, and 7 bases lay outside the gene matches. Germline loops: CDR1 SGDLS, CDR2 YYNGEE. The CDR3 has 17 amino acids. CDR3 sequence (DNA): TGTGCCAGCAGCGTAGGACTAGCGGGAGTACGGGGCAATGAGCAGTTCTTC. Amino acid sequence: CASSVGLAGVRGNEQFF. Variable domain in full (rest from reference TRBV9 and TRBJ2-1): DSGVTQTPKHLITATGQRVTLRCSPRSGDLSVYWYQQSLDQGLQFLIQYYNGEERAKGNILERFSAQQFPDLHSELNLSSLELGDSALYFCASSVGLAGVRGNEQFFGPGTRLTVL.

The chain uses TRBV5-1 and TRBJ1-2, with unresolved D. Germline CDR1 reads SGHRS; CDR2 reads YFSETQ. Trimming took off 4 bases at V and 1 base at J, with 14 bases between the two ends. CDR3 length equals 15 residues. In DNA form, the CDR3 reads TGCGCCAGCAGCCGAGGAGGAGGGAGTAACTATGGCTACACCTTC. Amino acid sequence: CASSRGGGSNYGYTF.

The gene calls are TRBV12-3 or TRBV12-4 and TRBJ2-7; possibly TRBD1 for D (5 bases). This CDR3 has 13 residues. Trimming took off 6 bases at V and 7 bases at J, with 16 bases between the two ends. CDR3 coding DNA: TGTGCCAGCAGGATATCAGGGTCTCGGGAGCAGTACTTC. Its translation is CASRISGSREQYF.

V is TRBV28 and J is TRBJ2-7; 7 nucleotides match TRBD1. Per germline, CDR1 MDHEN and CDR2 SYDVKM. J lost 3 bases, V lost 5 bases, and 7 bases had no gene match. The CDR3 consists of 14 residues. CDR3 sequence: CASSPPDRNYEQYF. CDR3 coding DNA: TGTGCCAGCAGTCCTCCGGACAGGAACTACGAGCAGTACTTC. Variable domain in full (rest from reference TRBV28 and TRBJ2-7): DVKVTQSSRYLVKRTGEKVFLECVQDMDHENMFWYRQDPGLGLRLIYFSYDVKMKEKGDIPEGYSVSREKKERFSLILESASTNQTSMYLCASSPPDRNYEQYFGPGTRLTVT.

This clone was seen a handful of times. V is TRBV28 and J is TRBJ1-1, with D perhaps matching TRBD1 (6 bases). CDR3 length: 14 residues. Trimming took 7 bases from V and 1 from J, leaving 13 bases between them. Germline values: CDR1 MDHEN, CDR2 SYDVKM. This CDR3 reads CASITQGGNTEAFF. The CDR3 coding sequence is TGTGCCAGCATTACCCAAGGGGGGAACACTGAAGCTTTCTTT.

Regarding this clone: At the DNA level, this CDR3 is encoded by other sequences in the same sample as well. The chain joins TRBV5-1 to TRBJ1-1; D remains unclear. CDR1 is SGHRS, CDR2 YFSETQ, per germline. The CDR3 contains 14 residues. V was pared by 0 bases and J by 1 base, with 7 bases between. The CDR3 here is CASSLDGGNTEAFF. CDR3 nucleotide sequence: TGCGCCAGCAGCTTGGACGGAGGGAACACTGAAGCTTTCTTT.

This chain joins TRBV24-1 and TRBJ1-5; D gene uncertain. CDR3 length: 14 residues. Trimming pared 6 bases from V and 2 bases from J, leaving 10 bases between. Germline V gene lookup returns CDR1 KGHDR and CDR2 SFDVKD. Here the CDR3 DNA reads TGTGCCACCAGTCCGGGTCATGGCAATCAGCCCCAGCATTTT. Amino acids: CATSPGHGNQPQHF.

The chain joins TRBV7-9 to TRBJ1-2; D perhaps matches TRBD1 (5 bases). Trimming left V 5 bases short and J 6 bases short, with 19 bases between. CDR1 and CDR2 from the germline V gene are SEHNR and FQNEAQ (reference sequence). CDR3 length equals 15 residues. DNA for the CDR3: TGTGCCAGCAGCCTACCGGGACTAGAACCGAATGGCTACACCTTC. Amino acids: CASSLPGLEPNGYTF.

V gene TRBV14 combines with J gene TRBJ2-5; D is uncertain. V was shortened by 3 bases and J by 5 bases, with 4 bases between the two germline ends. This CDR3 spans 11 amino acids. Germline CDR1 is SGHDN and CDR2 is FVKESK. The CDR3 reads CASSQRETQYF. In nucleotides, the CDR3 is TGTGCCAGCAGCCAGAGGGAGACCCAGTACTTC.

This clone was observed many times. The gene calls are TRBV10-3 and TRBJ1-1, with a tentative D call TRBD1 (6 bases). From germline, CDR1 is ENHRY and CDR2 SYGVKD. Trimming stripped 5 bases from V and 0 bases from J, with 13 bases between. This CDR3 is 15 amino acids long. CDR3 DNA sequence: TGTGCCATCAGTACGACTACAGGGTTGAACACTGAAGCTTTCTTT. Its translation: CAISTTTGLNTEAFF.

Of note for this clone: Other nucleotide sequences from this sample produce the same CDR3. The chain has TRBV18 and TRBJ2-6; TRBD1 aligns across 8 bases. With V trimmed by 6 bases and J by 2 bases, 3 bases remained unmatched. CDR3 length equals 15 residues. From germline, CDR1 is KGHSH and CDR2 LQKENI. This chain's CDR3 is CASSPTGAGANVLTF. DNA of the CDR3: TGTGCCAGCTCGCCGACAGGGGCTGGGGCCAACGTCCTGACTTTC.

The chain links TRBV6-2 or TRBV6-3 to TRBJ1-3; 8 bases fit TRBD1. The J segment lost 0 bases and the V segment lost 2 bases, leaving 3 bases of the junction unmatched. Looked up from germline, CDR1 is MNHEY and CDR2 is SVGEGT. The CDR3 is made up of 16 amino acids. The CDR3 here is CASSYGQGLSGNTIYF. The CDR3 nucleotides read TGTGCCAGCAGTTACGGACAGGGCCTCTCTGGAAACACCATATATTTT.

This chain links TRBV24-1 with TRBJ2-3; a possible D gene is TRBD1 (6 bases). Germline assignment: CDR1 KGHDR and CDR2 SFDVKD. Between the trimmed V and J ends, which lost 4 bases and 2 bases, there was a span of 12 bases. The CDR3 has 15 residues. CDR3 in DNA: TGTGCCACCAGTGACCTGGACAGTTCCACAGATACGCAGTATTTT. Its translation is CATSDLDSSTDTQYF.

This sequence joins TRBV11-2 and TRBJ2-3; 9 positions agree with TRBD1. Trimming at V came to 5 bases and at J to 2 bases, leaving 14 bases not matched to a gene. CDR1 SGHAT and CDR2 FQNNGV come from the germline V gene. The CDR3 covers 18 residues. CDR3 sequence: CASSMRKPGTGFTDTQYF. DNA of the CDR3: TGTGCCAGCAGCATGCGAAAGCCCGGGACAGGGTTCACAGATACGCAGTATTTT. Complete variable domain (other parts from reference TRBV11-2 and TRBJ2-3): EAGVAQSPRYKIIEKRQSVAFWCNPISGHATLYWYQQILGQGPKLLIQFQNNGVVDDSQLPKDRFSAERLKGVDSTLKIQPAKLEDSAVYLCASSMRKPGTGFTDTQYFGPGTRLTVL.

This clone has a count of ten or more. The chain has TRBV30 and TRBJ1-6; D is unclear. This CDR3 has 11 residues. V was trimmed by 2 bases and J by 10 bases, leaving 6 bases between them. The germline V gene encodes CDR1 GTSNPN and CDR2 SVGIG (reference sequence). This CDR3 reads CAWSRESPLHF. The CDR3 nucleotides read TGTGCCTGGAGTAGAGAATCACCCCTCCACTTT.